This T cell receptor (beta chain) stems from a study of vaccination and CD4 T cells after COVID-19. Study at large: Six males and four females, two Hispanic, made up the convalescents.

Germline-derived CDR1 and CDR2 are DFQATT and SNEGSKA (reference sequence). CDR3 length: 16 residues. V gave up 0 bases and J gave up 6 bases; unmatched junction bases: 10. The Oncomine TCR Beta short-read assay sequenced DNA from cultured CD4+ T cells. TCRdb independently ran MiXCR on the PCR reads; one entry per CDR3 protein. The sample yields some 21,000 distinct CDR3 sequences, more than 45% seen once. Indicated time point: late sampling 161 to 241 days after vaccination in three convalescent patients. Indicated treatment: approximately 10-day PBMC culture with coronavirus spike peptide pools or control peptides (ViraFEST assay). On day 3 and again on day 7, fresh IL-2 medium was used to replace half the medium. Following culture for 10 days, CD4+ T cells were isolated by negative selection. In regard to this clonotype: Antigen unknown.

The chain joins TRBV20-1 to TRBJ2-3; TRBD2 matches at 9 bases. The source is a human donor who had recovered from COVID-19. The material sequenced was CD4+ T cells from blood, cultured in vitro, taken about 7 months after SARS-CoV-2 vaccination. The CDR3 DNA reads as TGCAGTGCTAGAGATCCCAGAGCGGGAGGAGGGGATACGCAGTATTTT. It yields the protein CSARDPRAGGGDTQYF.